This T cell receptor (beta chain) is drawn from a study of OX40 agonist ivuxolimab in advanced cancers. Study-wide context: A diagnosis of hepatocellular carcinoma, melanoma, renal cell or head and neck cancer was present in dose-escalation patients. The eligibility criteria allowed prior anti-PD-1, anti-PD-L1 or anti-CTLA-4 therapy, and 30% to 40% had some.

Clones were read by immunoSEQ multiplex PCR, and TCRdb kept only the in-frame ones, dropping some. Of 60,000 to 70,000 clones detected, 85% to 95% appear once; the ten largest clones hold 10% to 15%. As regards this clone: What it binds is not known.

The CDR3 loop spans 14 amino acids. CDR1 and CDR2 from the germline V gene are SGHNT and YYREEE (reference sequence). V was pared by 5 bases and J by 0 bases, with 5 bases of the junction left unmatched. Notes on the study in general: Some patients without response likewise showed low normalized clonal expansion. In CD8+ T cells, expanded clones were on average more numerous than in CD4+.

The sequence was obtained from an adult with an advanced solid tumor such as melanoma, head and neck, liver or kidney cancer. This chain joins TRBV5-4 and TRBJ2-7; 7 nucleotides match TRBD1. The source was CD4+ or CD8+ T cells sorted from blood, collected in a trial of the OX40 agonist ivuxolimab. CDR3 sequence reads: CASRVTGSSYEQYF. CDR3 bases: TGTGCCAGCAGGGTGACAGGGTCCTCCTACGAGCAGTACTTC. Variable domain in full (rest from reference TRBV5-4 and TRBJ2-7): ETGVTQSPTHLIKTRGQQVTLRCSSQSGHNTVSWYQQALGQGPQFIFQYYREEENGRGNFPPRFSGLQFPNYSSELNVNALELDDSALYLCASRVTGSSYEQYFGPGTRLTVT.